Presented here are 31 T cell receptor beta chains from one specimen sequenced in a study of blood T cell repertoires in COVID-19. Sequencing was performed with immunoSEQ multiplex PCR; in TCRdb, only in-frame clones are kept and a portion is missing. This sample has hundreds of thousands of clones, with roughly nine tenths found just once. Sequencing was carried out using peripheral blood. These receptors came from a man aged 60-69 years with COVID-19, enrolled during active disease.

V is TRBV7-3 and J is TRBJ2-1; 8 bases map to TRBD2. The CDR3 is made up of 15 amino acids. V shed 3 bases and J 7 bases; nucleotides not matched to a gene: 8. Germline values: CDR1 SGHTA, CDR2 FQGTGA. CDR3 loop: CASSLTGLESNEQFF. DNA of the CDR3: TGTGCCAGCAGCTTGACGGGACTAGAGTCGAATGAGCAGTTCTTC. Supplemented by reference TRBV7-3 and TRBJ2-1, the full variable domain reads GAGVSQTPSNKVTEKGKYVELRCDPISGHTALYWYRQSLGQGPEFLIYFQGTGAADDSGLPNDRFFAVRPEGSVSTLKIQRTERGDSAVYLCASSLTGLESNEQFFGPGTRLTVL.

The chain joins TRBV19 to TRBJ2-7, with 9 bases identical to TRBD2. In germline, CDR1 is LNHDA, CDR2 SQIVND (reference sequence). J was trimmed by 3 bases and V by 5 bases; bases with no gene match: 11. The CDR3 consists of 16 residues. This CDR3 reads CASSPGLAGGVYEQYF. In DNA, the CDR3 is TGTGCCAGTAGTCCTGGTCTGGCGGGGGGGGTCTACGAGCAGTACTTC.

The CDR3 DNA is TGTGCCAGCAGCCAAGCGACTAGCGGCCTCTCCTACGAGCAGTACTTC. This codes for CASSQATSGLSYEQYF. The chain couples TRBV4-2 to TRBJ2-7; 9 bases are shared with TRBD2. The CDR3 is 16 residues long. The V segment lost 1 base and the J segment 0 bases; nucleotides outside the gene matches: 4. The V gene's germline CDR1 is LGHNA and CDR2 YNFKEQ.

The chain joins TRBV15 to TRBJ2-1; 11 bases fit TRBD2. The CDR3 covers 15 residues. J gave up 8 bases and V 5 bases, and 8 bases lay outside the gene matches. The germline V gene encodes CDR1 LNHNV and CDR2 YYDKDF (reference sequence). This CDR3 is CATSRTSGSNYEQFF. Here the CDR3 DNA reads TGTGCCACCAGCCGAACTAGCGGGAGTAATTATGAGCAGTTCTTC.

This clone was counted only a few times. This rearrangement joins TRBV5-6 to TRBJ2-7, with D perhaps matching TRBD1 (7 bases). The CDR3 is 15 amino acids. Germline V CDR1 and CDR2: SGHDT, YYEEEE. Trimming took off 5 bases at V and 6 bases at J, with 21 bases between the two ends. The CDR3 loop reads CASSRGSTGNPEQYF. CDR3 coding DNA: TGTGCCAGCAGTCGGGGGTCGACAGGGAACCCCGAGCAGTACTTC.

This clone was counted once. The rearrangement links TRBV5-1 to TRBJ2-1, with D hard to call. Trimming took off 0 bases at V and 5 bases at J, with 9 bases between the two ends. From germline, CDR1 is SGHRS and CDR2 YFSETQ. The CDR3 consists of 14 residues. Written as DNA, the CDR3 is TGCGCCAGCAGCTTGGCCGCAGGTAACAATGAGCAGTTCTTC. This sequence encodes CASSLAAGNNEQFF.

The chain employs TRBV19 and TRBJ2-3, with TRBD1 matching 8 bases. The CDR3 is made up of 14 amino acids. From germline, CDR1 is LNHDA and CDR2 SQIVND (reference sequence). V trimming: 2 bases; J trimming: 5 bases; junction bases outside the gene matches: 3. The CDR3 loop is CASSIRTGRDTQYF. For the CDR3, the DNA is TGTGCCAGTAGTATAAGGACAGGGAGAGATACGCAGTATTTT. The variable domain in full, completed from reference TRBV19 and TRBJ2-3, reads DGGITQSPKYLFRKEGQNVTLSCEQNLNHDAMYWYRQDPGQGLRLIYYSQIVNDFQKGDIAEGYSVSREKKESFPLTVTSAQKNPTAFYLCASSIRTGRDTQYFGPGTRLTVL.

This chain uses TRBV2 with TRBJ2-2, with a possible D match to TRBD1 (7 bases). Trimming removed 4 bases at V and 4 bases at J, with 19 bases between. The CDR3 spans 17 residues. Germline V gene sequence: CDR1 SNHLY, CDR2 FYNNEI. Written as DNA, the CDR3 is TGTGCCAGCAGTGTGACAGGGCCCCCGGGGGTCACCGGGGAGCTGTTTTTT. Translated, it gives CASSVTGPPGVTGELFF.

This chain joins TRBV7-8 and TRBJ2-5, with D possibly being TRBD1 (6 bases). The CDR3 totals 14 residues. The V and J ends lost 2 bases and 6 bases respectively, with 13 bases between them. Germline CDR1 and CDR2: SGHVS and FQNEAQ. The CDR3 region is CASSLFEGGQTQYF. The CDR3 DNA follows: TGTGCCAGCAGCTTATTTGAAGGGGGACAGACCCAGTACTTC.

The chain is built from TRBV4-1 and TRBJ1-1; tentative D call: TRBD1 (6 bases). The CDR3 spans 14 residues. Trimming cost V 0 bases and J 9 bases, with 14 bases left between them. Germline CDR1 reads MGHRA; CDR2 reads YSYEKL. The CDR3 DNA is TGCGCCAGCAGCCAAGATCGGGCAGGGGCTAAAGCTTTCTTT. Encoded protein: CASSQDRAGAKAFF.

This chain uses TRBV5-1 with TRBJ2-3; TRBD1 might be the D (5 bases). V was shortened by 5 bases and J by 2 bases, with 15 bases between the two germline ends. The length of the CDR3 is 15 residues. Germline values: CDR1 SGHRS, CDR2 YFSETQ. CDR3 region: CASRDQGLSTDTQYF. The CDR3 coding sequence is TGCGCCAGCAGGGATCAGGGTTTGTCCACAGATACGCAGTATTTT.

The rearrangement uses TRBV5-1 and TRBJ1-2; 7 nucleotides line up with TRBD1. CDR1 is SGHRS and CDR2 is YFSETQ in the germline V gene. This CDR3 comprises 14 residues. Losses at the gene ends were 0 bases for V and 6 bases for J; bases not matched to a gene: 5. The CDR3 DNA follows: TGCGCCAGCAGCTTGGCTAGGACAGGTGATGGCTACACCTTC. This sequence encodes CASSLARTGDGYTF.

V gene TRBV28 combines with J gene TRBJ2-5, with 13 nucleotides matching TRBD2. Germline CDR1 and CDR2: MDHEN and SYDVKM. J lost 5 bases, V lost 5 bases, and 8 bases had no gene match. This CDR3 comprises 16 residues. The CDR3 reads CASSPRLAGGGETQYF. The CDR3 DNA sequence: TGTGCCAGCAGTCCTCGACTAGCGGGAGGTGGGGAGACCCAGTACTTC. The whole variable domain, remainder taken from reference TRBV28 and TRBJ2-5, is DVKVTQSSRYLVKRTGEKVFLECVQDMDHENMFWYRQDPGLGLRLIYFSYDVKMKEKGDIPEGYSVSREKKERFSLILESASTNQTSMYLCASSPRLAGGGETQYFGPGTRLLVL.

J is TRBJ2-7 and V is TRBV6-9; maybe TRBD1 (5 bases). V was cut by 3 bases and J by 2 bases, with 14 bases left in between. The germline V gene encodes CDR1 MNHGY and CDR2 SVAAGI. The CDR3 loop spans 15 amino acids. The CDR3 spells CASSYAVRQPYEQYF. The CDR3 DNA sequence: TGTGCCAGCAGTTACGCAGTCCGACAGCCCTACGAGCAGTACTTC.

The CDR3 is CASSVGIRGEPFAEQFF. In DNA form, the CDR3 reads TGTGCCAGCAGCGTAGGCATTCGGGGGGAGCCTTTTGCTGAGCAGTTCTTC. V gene TRBV9 combines with J gene TRBJ2-1; 7 bases agree with TRBD2. The CDR3 has 17 amino acids. CDR1 and CDR2 (germline): SGDLS, YYNGEE. V shed 0 bases and J 9 bases; nucleotides not matched to a gene: 15. Drawing the rest from reference TRBV9 and TRBJ2-1, the complete variable domain is DSGVTQTPKHLITATGQRVTLRCSPRSGDLSVYWYQQSLDQGLQFLIQYYNGEERAKGNILERFSAQQFPDLHSELNLSSLELGDSALYFCASSVGIRGEPFAEQFFGPGTRLTVL.

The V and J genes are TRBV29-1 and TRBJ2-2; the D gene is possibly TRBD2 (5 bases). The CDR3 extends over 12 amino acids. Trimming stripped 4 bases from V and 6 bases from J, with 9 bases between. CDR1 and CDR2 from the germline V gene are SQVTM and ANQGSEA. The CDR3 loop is CSVGELAGELFF. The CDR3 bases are TGCAGCGTTGGGGAGCTGGCCGGGGAGCTGTTTTTT.

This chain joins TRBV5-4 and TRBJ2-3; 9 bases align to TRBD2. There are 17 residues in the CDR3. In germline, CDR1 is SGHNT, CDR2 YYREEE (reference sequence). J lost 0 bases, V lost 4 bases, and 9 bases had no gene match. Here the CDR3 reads CASSLREGGDSTDTQYF. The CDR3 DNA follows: TGTGCCAGCAGCCTGCGGGAGGGAGGGGATAGCACAGATACGCAGTATTTT.

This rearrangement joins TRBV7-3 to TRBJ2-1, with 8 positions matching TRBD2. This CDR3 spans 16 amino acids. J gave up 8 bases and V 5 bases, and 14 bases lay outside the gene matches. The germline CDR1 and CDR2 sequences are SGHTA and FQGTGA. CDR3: CASSLLPSGLGDEQFF. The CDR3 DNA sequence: TGTGCCAGCAGCCTCCTCCCTAGCGGGCTTGGGGATGAGCAGTTCTTC.

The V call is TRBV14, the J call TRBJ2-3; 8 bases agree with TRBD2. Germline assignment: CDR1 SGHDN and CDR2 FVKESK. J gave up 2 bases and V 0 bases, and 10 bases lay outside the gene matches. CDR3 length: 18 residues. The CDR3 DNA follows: TGTGCCAGCAGCCAAGATCATGAGCGGGGGCACGACACAGATACGCAGTATTTT. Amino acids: CASSQDHERGHDTDTQYF.

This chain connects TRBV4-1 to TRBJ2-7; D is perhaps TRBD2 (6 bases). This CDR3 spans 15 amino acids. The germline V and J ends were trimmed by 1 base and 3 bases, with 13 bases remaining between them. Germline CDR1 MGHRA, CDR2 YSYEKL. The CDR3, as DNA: TGCGCCAGCAGCCAAGGTAGCGGCATCGGCTACGAGCAGTACTTC. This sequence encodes CASSQGSGIGYEQYF.

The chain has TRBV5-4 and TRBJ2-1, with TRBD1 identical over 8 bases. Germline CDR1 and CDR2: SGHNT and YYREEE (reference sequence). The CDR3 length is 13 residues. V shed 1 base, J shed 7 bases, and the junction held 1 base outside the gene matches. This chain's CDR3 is CASSLTGGNEQFF. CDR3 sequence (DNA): TGTGCCAGCAGCTTGACAGGGGGTAATGAGCAGTTCTTC.

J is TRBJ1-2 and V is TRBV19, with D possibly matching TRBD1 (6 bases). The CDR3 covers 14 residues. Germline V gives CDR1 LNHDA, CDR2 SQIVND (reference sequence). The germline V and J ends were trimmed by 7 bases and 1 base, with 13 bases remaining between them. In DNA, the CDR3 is TGTGCCAGTACTGACAGGACTTTTAACTATGGCTACACCTTC. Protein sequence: CASTDRTFNYGYTF. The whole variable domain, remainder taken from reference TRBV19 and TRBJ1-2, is DGGITQSPKYLFRKEGQNVTLSCEQNLNHDAMYWYRQDPGQGLRLIYYSQIVNDFQKGDIAEGYSVSREKKESFPLTVTSAQKNPTAFYLCASTDRTFNYGYTFGSGTRLTVV.

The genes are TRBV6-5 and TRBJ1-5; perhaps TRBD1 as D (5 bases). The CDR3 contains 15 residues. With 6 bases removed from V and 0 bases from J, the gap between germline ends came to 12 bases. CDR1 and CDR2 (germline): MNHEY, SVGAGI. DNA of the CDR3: TGTGCCAGCAGCCAGGGCTTTTATAGCAATCAGCCCCAGCATTTT. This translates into CASSQGFYSNQPQHF.

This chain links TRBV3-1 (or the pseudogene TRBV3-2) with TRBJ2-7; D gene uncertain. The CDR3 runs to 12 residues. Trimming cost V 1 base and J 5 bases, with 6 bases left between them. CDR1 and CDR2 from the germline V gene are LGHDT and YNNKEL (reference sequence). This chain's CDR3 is CASSQVRDEQYF. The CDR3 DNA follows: TGTGCCAGCAGCCAAGTGCGTGACGAGCAGTACTTC.

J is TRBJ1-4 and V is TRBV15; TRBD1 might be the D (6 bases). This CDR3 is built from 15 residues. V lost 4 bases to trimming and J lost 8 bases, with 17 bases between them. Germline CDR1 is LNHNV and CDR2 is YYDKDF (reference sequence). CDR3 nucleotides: TGTGCCACCAGCAACCCGGGGGGCGGCAAAGAAAAACTGTTTTTT. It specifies CATSNPGGGKEKLFF.

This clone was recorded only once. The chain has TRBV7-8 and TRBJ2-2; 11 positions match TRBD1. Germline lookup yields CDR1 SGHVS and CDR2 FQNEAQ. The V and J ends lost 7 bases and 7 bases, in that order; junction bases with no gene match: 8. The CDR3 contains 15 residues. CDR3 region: CASISGTGGVGELFF. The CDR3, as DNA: TGTGCCAGCATTTCCGGGACAGGGGGAGTCGGGGAGCTGTTTTTT.

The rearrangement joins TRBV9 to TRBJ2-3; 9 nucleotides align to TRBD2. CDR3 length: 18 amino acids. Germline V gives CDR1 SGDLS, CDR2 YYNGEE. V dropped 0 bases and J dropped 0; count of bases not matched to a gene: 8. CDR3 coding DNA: TGTGCCAGCAGCGTAGAGAGCGGGGGGTCCGCCAGCACAGATACGCAGTATTTT. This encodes CASSVESGGSASTDTQYF.

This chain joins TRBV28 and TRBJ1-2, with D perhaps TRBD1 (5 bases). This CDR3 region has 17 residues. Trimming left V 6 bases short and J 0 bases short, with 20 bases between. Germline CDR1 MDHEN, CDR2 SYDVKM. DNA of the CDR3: TGTGCCAGCAGATTCATGAAGGGGCCAGCAACTAACTATGGCTACACCTTC. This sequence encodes CASRFMKGPATNYGYTF.

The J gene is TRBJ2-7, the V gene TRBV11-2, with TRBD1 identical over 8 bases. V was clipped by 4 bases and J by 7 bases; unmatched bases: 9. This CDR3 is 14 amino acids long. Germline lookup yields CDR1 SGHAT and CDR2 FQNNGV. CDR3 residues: CASSYRDRMREQYF. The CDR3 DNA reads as TGTGCCAGCAGCTACCGGGACAGGATGAGGGAGCAGTACTTC.

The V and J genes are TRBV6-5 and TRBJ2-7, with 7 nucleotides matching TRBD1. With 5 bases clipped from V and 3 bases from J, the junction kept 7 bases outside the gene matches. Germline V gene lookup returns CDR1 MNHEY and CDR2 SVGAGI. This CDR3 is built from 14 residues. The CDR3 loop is CASSLGQANYEQYF. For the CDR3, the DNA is TGTGCCAGCAGTCTAGGACAGGCCAACTACGAGCAGTACTTC.

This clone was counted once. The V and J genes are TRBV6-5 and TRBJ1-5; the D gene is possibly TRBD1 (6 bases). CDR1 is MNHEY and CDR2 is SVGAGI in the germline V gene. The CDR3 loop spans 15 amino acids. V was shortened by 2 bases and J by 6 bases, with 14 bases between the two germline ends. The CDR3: CASSYARQVGQPQHF. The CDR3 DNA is TGTGCCAGCAGTTACGCGCGACAGGTCGGTCAGCCCCAGCATTTT.